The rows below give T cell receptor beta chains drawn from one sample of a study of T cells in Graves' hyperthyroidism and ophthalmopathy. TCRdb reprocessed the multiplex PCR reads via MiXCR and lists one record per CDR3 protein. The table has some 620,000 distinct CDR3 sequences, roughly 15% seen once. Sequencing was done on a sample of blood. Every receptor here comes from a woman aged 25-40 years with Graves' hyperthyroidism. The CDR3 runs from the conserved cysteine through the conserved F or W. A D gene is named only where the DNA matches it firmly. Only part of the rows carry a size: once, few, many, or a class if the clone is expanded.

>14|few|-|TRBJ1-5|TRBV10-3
CAISERQTARPQHF
TGTGCCATCAGTGAGAGACAGACTGCCCGGCCCCAGCATTTT
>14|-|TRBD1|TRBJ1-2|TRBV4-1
CASSPDRGRTVYTF
TGCGCCAGCAGCCCGGACAGGGGGCGGACGGTCTACACCTTC
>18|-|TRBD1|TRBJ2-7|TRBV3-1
CASSQEPTPGTGRYEQYF
TGTGCCAGCAGCCAAGAGCCCACTCCCGGGACAGGGAGGTACGAGCAGTACTTC
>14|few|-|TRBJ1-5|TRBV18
CASSPPGLRDLQHF
TGTGCCAGCTCACCACCCGGGCTGAGGGACCTCCAGCATTTT
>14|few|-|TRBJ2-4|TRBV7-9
CASSPELAKNIQYF
TGTGCCAGCAGCCCTGAGCTAGCCAAAAACATTCAGTACTTC
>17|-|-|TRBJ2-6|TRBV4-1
CASSQGQAYSGANVLTF
TGCGCCAGCAGCCAAGGGCAGGCTTACTCTGGGGCCAACGTCCTGACTTTC
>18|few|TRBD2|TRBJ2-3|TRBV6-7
CASSYSAGGRAISDTQYF
TGTGCCAGCAGTTACTCGGCGGGCGGGAGGGCCATCTCAGATACGCAGTATTTT
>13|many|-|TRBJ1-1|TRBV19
CASTLSRNTEAFF
TGTGCCAGTACCTTGAGCAGGAACACTGAAGCTTTCTTT
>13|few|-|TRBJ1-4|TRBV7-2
CASSSDMGRKLFF
TGTGCCAGCAGCTCAGACATGGGGAGAAAACTGTTTTTT
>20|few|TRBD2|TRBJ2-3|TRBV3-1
CASSQSGLAGGPGLTDTQYF
TGTGCCAGCAGCCAATCCGGACTAGCGGGAGGGCCGGGGTTAACAGATACGCAGTATTTT
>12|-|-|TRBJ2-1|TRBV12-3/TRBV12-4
CASSSYINEQFF
TGTGCCAGCAGTTCTTACATCAATGAGCAGTTCTTC
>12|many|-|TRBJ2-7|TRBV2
CASSEAAYEQYF
TGTGCCAGCAGTGAAGCCGCCTACGAGCAGTACTTC
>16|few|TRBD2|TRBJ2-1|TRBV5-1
CASSLRGLAGENEQFF
TGCGCCAGCAGCTTGCGGGGACTAGCGGGAGAGAATGAGCAGTTCTTC
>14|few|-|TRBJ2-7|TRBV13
CASSLGGGINEQYF
TGTGCCAGCAGCTTGGGTGGGGGGATAAACGAGCAGTACTTC
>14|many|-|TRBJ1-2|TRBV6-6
CASSYGRKYYGYTF
TGTGCCAGCAGTTACGGGCGGAAGTACTATGGCTACACCTTC
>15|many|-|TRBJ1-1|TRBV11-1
CASSLGRRTNTEAFF
TGTGCCAGCAGCTTAGGTCGGCGTACGAACACTGAAGCTTTCTTT
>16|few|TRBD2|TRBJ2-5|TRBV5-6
CASSLFMSGSLETQYF
TGTGCCAGCAGCTTGTTTATGAGCGGGAGTTTAGAGACCCAGTACTTC
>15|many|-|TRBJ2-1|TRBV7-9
CASSLVRGGYNEQFF
TGTGCCAGCAGCTTAGTCCGAGGGGGCTACAATGAGCAGTTCTTC
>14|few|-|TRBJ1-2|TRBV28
CASSSGGRFYGYTF
TGTGCCAGCAGCTCCGGAGGGAGATTTTATGGCTACACCTTC
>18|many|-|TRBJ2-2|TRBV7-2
CASSRGQGGRANTGELFF
TGTGCCAGCAGCCGTGGGCAGGGGGGACGCGCGAACACCGGGGAGCTGTTTTTT
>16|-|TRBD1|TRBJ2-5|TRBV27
CASSPRGRGQGETQYF
TGTGCCAGCAGTCCCCGGGGTAGGGGGCAGGGAGAGACCCAGTACTTC
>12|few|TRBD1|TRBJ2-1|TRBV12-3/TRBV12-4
CASSTQGAEQFF
TGTGCCAGCAGTACACAGGGGGCAGAGCAGTTCTTC
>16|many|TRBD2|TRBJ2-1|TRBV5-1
CASLGLAGVVYNEQFF
TGCGCCAGCCTGGGGCTAGCGGGAGTGGTCTACAATGAGCAGTTCTTC
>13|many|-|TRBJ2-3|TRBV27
CASSPRGGDTQYF
TGTGCCAGCAGTCCCAGGGGTGGAGATACGCAGTATTTT
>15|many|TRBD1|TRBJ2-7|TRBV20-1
CSARDFSGGRYEQYF
TGCAGTGCTAGAGATTTTTCAGGGGGCCGCTACGAGCAGTACTTC
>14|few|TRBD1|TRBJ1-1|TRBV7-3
CASSRQGTNTEAFF
TGTGCCAGCAGCCGACAGGGGACAAACACTGAAGCTTTCTTT
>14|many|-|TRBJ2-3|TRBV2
CASSVRKGADTQYF
TGTGCCAGCAGTGTACGGAAGGGGGCAGATACGCAGTATTTT
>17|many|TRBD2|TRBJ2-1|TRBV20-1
CSARDPRLAGFNNEQFF
TGCAGTGCTAGAGATCCGAGACTAGCGGGATTCAACAATGAGCAGTTCTTC